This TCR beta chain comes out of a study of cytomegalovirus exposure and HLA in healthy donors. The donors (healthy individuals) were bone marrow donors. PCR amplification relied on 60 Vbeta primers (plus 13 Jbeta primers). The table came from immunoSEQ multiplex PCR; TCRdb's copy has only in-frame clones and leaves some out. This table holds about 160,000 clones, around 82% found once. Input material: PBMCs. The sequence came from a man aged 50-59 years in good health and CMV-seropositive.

The CDR3 DNA follows: TGTGCCAGCAGCAAAGCGGGACGGGAGACGGAGCAGTTCTTC. Translation: CASSKAGRETEQFF. The chain has TRBV21-1 and TRBJ2-1; the tabulated D call, TRBD2, remains unverified against the DNA. TRBV21-1 is reported as a pseudogene. The CDR3 is 14 residues long.